This TCR beta chain was retrieved from a study of blood T cell repertoires in COVID-19. At the level of the study: The analysed material was cDNA or gDNA that came from T cells, B-cell-depleted T cells, or PBMCs.

Clinical history reported by participants formed the basis on which cohorts were assigned. Assay used: immunoSEQ multiplex PCR; TCRdb lists only in-frame clones, some missing. The profile shows fewer than 250,000 clones, around 82% of them singletons. Germline V CDR1 and CDR2: MNHEY, SMNVEV (reference sequence). CDR3 size: 13 residues. V was pared by 3 bases and J by 5 bases, with 7 bases between. The sequenced sample consisted of PBMCs or T cells enriched from blood (not recorded which). The chain couples TRBV27 to TRBJ2-2, with no clear D. The receptor was derived from a woman in her forties who had been exposed to COVID-19. The chain's CDR3 is CASSFDITGELFF. CDR3 in DNA: TGTGCCAGCAGTTTTGACATTACCGGGGAGCTGTTTTTT.